This TCR beta chain was identified in a study of neurological immune-mediated disorders. Study-wide findings and caveats: Across subjects, expanded clones had no CDR3 amino acid sequences in common, pointing to private repertoires in all groups.

This clonotype was picked up many times. Its antigen is undetermined. TCRdb analysed the 5' RACE reads with MiXCR anew, one entry per CDR3 protein. Of roughly 56,000 distinct CDR3 sequences in the sample, about an eighth are singletons; the top ten hold 1.8%. Germline V gives CDR1 DFQATT, CDR2 SNEGSKA (reference sequence). The V segment lost 5 bases and the J segment 4 bases; nucleotides outside the gene matches: 2. The CDR3 loop spans 12 amino acids. Source material: PBMCs. The TCR originated in a man aged 55 to 70 in good health. The chain joins TRBV20-1 to TRBJ1-2; 9 nucleotides line up with TRBD1. This CDR3 is CSAPGQGYGYTF. The CDR3 DNA reads TGCAGTGCTCCGGGACAGGGCTATGGCTACACCTTC.